Presented here are 22 T cell receptor beta chains from one specimen sequenced in a study of blood T cells in healthy people across ages. Through a sample-barcoded 5' primer and a J-beta primer mix, a second PCR was run for roughly 6 to 12 cycles. MiXCR, applied by TCRdb to the 5' RACE reads, yields one record per CDR3 protein. The table includes 1,500,000 or so distinct CDR3 sequences, 59% detected once. The sequenced sample was blood. The origin of the receptors is a young man in good health.

The CDR3 DNA reads TGCAGTGCAAGCGGGGCCCCGGAAAAACTGTTTTTT. This sequence encodes CSASGAPEKLFF. This chain joins TRBV20-1 and TRBJ1-4; a weak D match, TRBD1 (5 bases). The CDR3 contains 12 residues. The ends were cut back, 6 bases at V and 8 bases at J, with 13 bases in the middle. The germline CDR1 and CDR2 sequences are DFQATT and SNEGSKA (reference sequence).

In this sample, this clonotype turned up a few times. The genes are TRBV7-9 and TRBJ2-7; a weak D match, TRBD2 (5 bases). Germline CDR1 and CDR2: SEHNR and FQNEAQ (reference sequence). The CDR3 consists of 14 residues. Trimming stripped 3 bases from V and 5 bases from J, with 14 bases between. CDR3 DNA sequence: TGTGCCAGCAGCTTCGCGGGCGGTTTGGACGAGCAGTACTTC. This encodes CASSFAGGLDEQYF.

The V gene is TRBV7-7, the J gene TRBJ2-3, with a weak D call TRBD2 (6 bases). Germline CDR1 reads SSHAT; CDR2 reads FNYEAQ (reference sequence). V dropped 0 bases and J dropped 4 bases, with 11 bases sitting between them. The CDR3 length is 15 residues. The CDR3 nucleotides are TGTGCCAGCAGCTTAGCCGCGGGATCCTCAGATACGCAGTATTTT. It codes for CASSLAAGSSDTQYF.

This clonotype came up once. This rearrangement joins TRBV20-1 to TRBJ1-5; D gene ambiguous. The CDR3 loop spans 14 amino acids. The V end lost 0 bases, the J end lost 2 bases, and 8 bases lay between the germline ends. In germline, CDR1 is DFQATT, CDR2 SNEGSKA (reference sequence). This chain's CDR3 is CSARDPTGNQPQHF. CDR3 DNA sequence: TGCAGTGCTAGAGATCCCACAGGCAATCAGCCCCAGCATTTT.

The chain combines TRBV21-1 with TRBJ2-3; whether TRBD1, the table's D call, matches the DNA was not checked. TRBV21-1 is marked as a pseudogene. CDR3 size: 17 residues. The CDR3 reads CASSKVPGERSTDTQYF. For the CDR3, the DNA is TGTGCCAGCAGCAAAGTGCCAGGGGAGAGGAGTACAGATACGCAGTATTTT.

In its sample, this clonotype was seen a few times. This rearrangement joins TRBV27 to TRBJ1-2; tentatively, D is TRBD1 (5 bases). The V gene's germline CDR1 is MNHEY and CDR2 SMNVEV (reference sequence). With 0 bases removed from V and 1 base from J, the gap between germline ends came to 9 bases. This CDR3 has 15 amino acids. The CDR3 spells CASSLSPGNNYGYTF. The DNA of the CDR3 is TGTGCCAGCAGTTTATCTCCAGGGAATAACTATGGCTACACCTTC.

This clonotype has a handful of counts. CDR3 region: CASGSLRDRGLDQPQHF. DNA of the CDR3: TGTGCCAGCGGATCCCTCCGGGACAGGGGTTTGGATCAGCCCCAGCATTTT. The chain joins TRBV12-3 or TRBV12-4 to TRBJ1-5; 10 bases align to TRBD1. The V segment lost 8 bases and the J segment 5 bases; nucleotides outside the gene matches: 15. The CDR3 extends over 17 amino acids.

The rearrangement links TRBV4-2 to TRBJ2-1; 7 nucleotides agree with TRBD2. The CDR3 has 15 amino acids. The germline V gene encodes CDR1 LGHNA and CDR2 YNFKEQ. J gave up 8 bases and V 1 base, and 8 bases lay outside the gene matches. The CDR3 nucleotides read TGTGCCAGCAGCCAAGTTATCGGCGGGAGCTATGAGCAGTTCTTC. This gives the protein CASSQVIGGSYEQFF.

This chain connects TRBV5-5 to TRBJ2-4; D is possibly TRBD2 (6 bases). The CDR3 is 15 amino acids. V lost 2 bases and J lost 0, with 9 bases in between. Germline V gene data show CDR1 as SGHKS and CDR2 as YYEKEE (reference sequence). CDR3 amino acids: CASSLGGRAKNIQYF. The CDR3 region has the DNA TGTGCCAGCAGCTTAGGAGGGAGAGCCAAAAACATTCAGTACTTC.

The chain has TRBV20-1 and TRBJ1-1; tentatively, D is TRBD1 (5 bases). Germline V lookup: CDR1 DFQATT, CDR2 SNEGSKA (reference sequence). With 3 bases removed from V and 3 bases from J, the gap between germline ends came to 11 bases. The CDR3 is made up of 13 amino acids. This CDR3 reads CSASGTGYTEAFF. DNA for the CDR3: TGCAGTGCTAGTGGGACGGGGTACACTGAAGCTTTCTTT.

The gene calls are TRBV11-2 and TRBJ2-5; 9 bases are a match to TRBD1. Germline CDR1 SGHAT, CDR2 FQNNGV. This CDR3 region has 15 residues. V shed 5 bases, J shed 4 bases, and the junction held 8 bases outside the gene matches. The CDR3: CASSRGGTGLETQYF. The CDR3 DNA reads TGTGCCAGCAGCAGGGGCGGGACAGGGTTAGAGACCCAGTACTTC. The whole variable domain, remainder taken from reference TRBV11-2 and TRBJ2-5, is EAGVAQSPRYKIIEKRQSVAFWCNPISGHATLYWYQQILGQGPKLLIQFQNNGVVDDSQLPKDRFSAERLKGVDSTLKIQPAKLEDSAVYLCASSRGGTGLETQYFGPGTRLLVL.

The genes are TRBV29-1 and TRBJ1-1; maybe TRBD1 (6 bases). The germline CDR1 and CDR2 sequences are SQVTM and ANQGSEA. The V gene lost 2 bases and the J gene lost 5 bases, with 36 bases spanning the gap. This CDR3 region has 21 residues. The CDR3 reads CSVEYGGGGILNQAGKTEAFF. The CDR3 nucleotides are TGCAGCGTTGAATATGGGGGCGGGGGGATTCTTAACCAGGCAGGTAAGACTGAAGCTTTCTTT.

This clonotype has only a few counts. The chain is built from TRBV2 and TRBJ2-7; D possibly matches TRBD1 or TRBD2 (5 bases each). CDR3 length: 15 residues. CDR1 is SNHLY, CDR2 FYNNEI, per germline. V lost 8 bases to trimming and J lost 1 base, with 18 bases between them. The CDR3 is CASAHPLGPSYEQYF. CDR3 DNA: TGTGCCAGCGCTCATCCGTTGGGACCATCCTACGAGCAGTACTTC. Drawing the rest from reference TRBV2 and TRBJ2-7, the complete variable domain is EPEVTQTPSHQVTQMGQEVILRCVPISNHLYFYWYRQILGQKVEFLVSFYNNEISEKSEIFDDQFSVERPDGSNFTLKIRSTKLEDSAMYFCASAHPLGPSYEQYFGPGTRLTVT.

This clonotype was observed a few times. The chain employs TRBV6-5 and TRBJ1-2, with a tentative D call TRBD1 (6 bases). CDR1 and CDR2 from the germline V gene are MNHEY and SVGAGI. CDR3 length: 15 amino acids. V shed 0 bases and J shed 2 bases, with 10 bases lying between them. The CDR3 reads CASSYSRGTNYGYTF. CDR3 nucleotides: TGTGCCAGCAGTTACTCGAGGGGGACCAACTATGGCTACACCTTC.

This chain links TRBV5-1 with TRBJ2-7, with D unresolved. Trimming cost V 2 bases and J 5 bases, with 17 bases left between them. The CDR3 sequence is 15 residues long. Germline-derived CDR1 and CDR2 are SGHRS and YFSETQ. CDR3 bases: TGCGCCAGCAGCTTATCGGGCAGGCCCTTAAACGAGCAGTACTTC. It translates to CASSLSGRPLNEQYF.

The chain has TRBV27 and TRBJ1-5; 7 nucleotides agree with TRBD1. This CDR3 has 17 amino acids. With V trimmed by 3 bases and J by 4 bases, 12 bases remained unmatched. Germline CDR1 MNHEY, CDR2 SMNVEV (reference sequence). CDR3 sequence (DNA): TGTGCCAGCAGTTTTACGACCCGAGGGACAGCTAATCAGCCCCAGCATTTT. Amino acid sequence: CASSFTTRGTANQPQHF.

This clonotype was detected only a few times. V is TRBV29-1 and J is TRBJ2-3; 8 nucleotides align to TRBD2. V lost 4 bases and J lost 6; bases outside the gene matches: 6. The CDR3 has 13 amino acids. Per the germline V gene, CDR1 is SQVTM and CDR2 is ANQGSEA. The CDR3 loop reads CSVARGASDTQYF. CDR3 bases: TGCAGCGTTGCGCGGGGGGCCTCGGATACGCAGTATTTT.

This clonotype was recorded a few times. V gene TRBV7-9 combines with J gene TRBJ2-3; either TRBD1 or TRBD2 may supply D (5 bases each). The CDR3 covers 15 residues. In germline, CDR1 is SEHNR, CDR2 FQNEAQ (reference sequence). Trimming took off 2 bases at V and 5 bases at J, with 14 bases between the two ends. The CDR3 here is CASSLRRDPGDTQYF. In nucleotides, the CDR3 is TGTGCCAGCAGCTTACGCCGGGACCCCGGAGATACGCAGTATTTT.

The chain recombines TRBV7-9 with TRBJ1-2; the match to TRBD1 covers 7 bases. J was trimmed by 6 bases and V by 4 bases; bases with no gene match: 14. The CDR3 has 16 residues. Germline V gene lookup returns CDR1 SEHNR and CDR2 FQNEAQ (reference sequence). The CDR3 loop is CASSYNPRQGFNGYTF. The CDR3 coding sequence is TGTGCCAGCAGCTATAACCCACGACAGGGATTCAATGGCTACACCTTC.

The V call is TRBV7-9, the J call TRBJ2-3, with a possible D match to TRBD2 (5 bases). The CDR3 has 16 residues. Germline values: CDR1 SEHNR, CDR2 FQNEAQ (reference sequence). V dropped 2 bases and J dropped 4 bases, with 16 bases sitting between them. CDR3 amino acids: CASSLPSGSEADTQYF. CDR3 nucleotide sequence: TGTGCCAGCAGCTTACCATCGGGGAGTGAGGCAGATACGCAGTATTTT.

Turning to this clonotype: A read error may produce the germline difference seen at one junction end. The chain has TRBV25-1 and TRBJ2-4, with 10 bases aligning to TRBD1. The J call may be faulty, since TRBJ2-5 better matches the DNA end. This CDR3 comprises 13 residues. The germline V gene encodes CDR1 MGHDK and CDR2 SYGVNS. CDR3 sequence reads: CVSSGTGVETQYF. CDR3 DNA sequence: TGTGTCAGCAGTGGGACAGGGGTCGAGACCCAGTACTTC.

The chain recombines TRBV5-4 with TRBJ2-2, with a tentative D call TRBD2 (6 bases). The V end was cut by 0 bases, the J end by 4 bases, with 13 bases between. Germline assignment: CDR1 SGHNT and CDR2 YYREEE (reference sequence). CDR3 size: 16 residues. For the CDR3, the DNA is TGTGCCAGCAGCTTGGGTAGCGGTCGACCCACCGGGGAGCTGTTTTTT. Translation: CASSLGSGRPTGELFF.